Listed below are T cell receptor beta chains from one sample, sequenced in a study of T cell repertoires in cytomegalovirus infection. Each CDR3 protein is one row after TCRdb ran MiXCR on the reads. Among fewer than 550,000 distinct CDR3 sequences listed, about 10% were seen once. Sequencing input: PBMCs. These receptors originate from a human donor in good health (CMV status not recorded). Some clones in this sample may be carry-over from other donors' samples. The CDR3 runs from the conserved cysteine through the conserved F or W. Fields, in order: clone size, V gene, J gene, D gene, CDR3 protein, CDR3 DNA. A D gene is named only where the DNA matches it firmly. Part of the rows lack a size; the others show once, few, many or a class for expanded clones.

>few|TRBV9|TRBJ1-2|-
CASSGGTVISGYGYTF
TGTGCCAGCAGCGGGGGGACTGTTATATCGGGATATGGCTACACCTTC
>few|TRBV20-1|TRBJ2-3|-
CSAPALTDTQYF
TGCAGTGCCCCAGCCCTCACAGATACGCAGTATTTT
>many|TRBV29-1|TRBJ2-1|-
CSVGGGRFDEQFF
TGCAGCGTTGGTGGTGGACGATTCGATGAGCAGTTCTTC
>many|TRBV7-6|TRBJ2-1|TRBD2
CASSGGLAAGEQFF
TGTGCCAGCAGCGGGGGACTAGCAGCGGGTGAGCAGTTCTTC
>many|TRBV5-6|TRBJ1-2|-
CASSLKAAASAFF
TGTGCCAGCAGCTTGAAAGCGGCAGCCTCTGCCTTCTTC
>few|TRBV30|TRBJ2-1|-
CASRPHNEQFF
TGTGCCAGTCGGCCGCACAATGAGCAGTTCTTC
>-|TRBV5-1|TRBJ2-7|TRBD1
CASSPRQGTLSYEQYF
TGCGCCAGCAGCCCTAGACAGGGAACCCTCTCCTACGAGCAGTACTTC
>few|TRBV5-1|TRBJ2-7|-
CASRLGVLRARQDEFYEQYF
TGCGCCAGCAGATTGGGGGTATTAAGGGCCCGGCAAGATGAGTTCTACGAGCAGTACTTC
>many|TRBV6-2/TRBV6-3|TRBJ2-1|-
CASGTYNEQFF
TGTGCCAGCGGAACCTACAATGAGCAGTTCTTC
>few|TRBV9|TRBJ2-3|-
CASSVDRDTQYF
TGTGCCAGCAGCGTAGATAGAGATACGCAGTATTTT
>few|TRBV18|TRBJ2-7|-
CASSRVGTPIAEQYF
TGTGCCAGCTCCCGGGTAGGGACACCTATCGCCGAGCAGTACTTC
>few|TRBV24-1|TRBJ1-1|-
CATSVGNTEAFF
TGTGCCACCAGTGTGGGGAACACTGAAGCTTTCTTT
>many|TRBV12-3/TRBV12-4|TRBJ2-7|TRBD2
CASSISGRAYEQYF
TGTGCCAGCAGTATTAGCGGGAGGGCGTACGAGCAGTACTTC
>few|TRBV29-1|TRBJ2-6|TRBD2
CSVEGGGAGANVLTF
TGCAGCGTTGAAGGGGGGGGTGCTGGGGCCAACGTCCTGACTTTC
>many|TRBV10-1|TRBJ1-1|TRBD1
CASNDDRGVDAEAFF
TGCGCCAGCAATGACGACAGGGGAGTTGATGCTGAAGCTTTCTTT
>-|TRBV20-1|TRBJ1-4|-
CSASVYRGAPSNEKLFF
TGCAGTGCTAGTGTTTATCGGGGGGCGCCTTCTAATGAAAAACTGTTTTTT
>-|TRBV27|TRBJ2-2|TRBD2
CASKREGIGELFF
TGTGCCAGCAAGCGGGAGGGGATCGGGGAGCTGTTTTTT
>once|TRBV29-1|TRBJ2-2|-
CSLLKDTGELFF
TGCAGCCTCTTGAAAGACACCGGGGAGCTGTTTTTT
>-|TRBV28|TRBJ2-2|TRBD2
CASTILAGGGTGELFF
TGTGCCAGCACTATTCTAGCGGGAGGGGGCACCGGGGAGCTGTTTTTT
>many|TRBV7-2|TRBJ1-3|-
CASSLKNTIYF
TGTGCCAGCAGCTTAAAGAACACCATATATTTT
>-|TRBV28|TRBJ1-2|-
CASTRSTQGIGGYTF
TGTGCCAGCACCCGAAGCACACAGGGTATCGGTGGCTACACCTTC
>-|TRBV4-2|TRBJ2-5|-
CASSQEKLGETQYF
TGTGCCAGCAGCCAAGAGAAGCTGGGAGAGACCCAGTACTTC
>few|TRBV23-1|TRBJ2-7|TRBD2
CAGGALAGMTYEQYF
TGCGCCGGGGGAGCACTAGCGGGCATGACCTACGAGCAGTACTTC
>-|TRBV10-3|TRBJ2-2|TRBD2
CAISDLVAGKTGELFF
TGTGCCATCAGTGATCTGGTAGCGGGAAAGACCGGGGAGCTGTTTTTT
>-|TRBV5-5|TRBJ2-5|-
CASSPTRSETQYF
TGTGCCAGCAGCCCCACAAGGTCGGAGACCCAGTACTTC
>few|TRBV2|TRBJ1-2|-
CASSEDPKPPYGYTF
TGTGCCAGCAGTGAGGATCCCAAGCCCCCCTATGGCTACACCTTC
>-|TRBV9|TRBJ2-3|-
CASSVGDLGDTQYF
TGTGCCAGCAGCGTAGGGGACTTGGGGGATACGCAGTATTTT
>many|TRBV11-2|TRBJ2-3|TRBD2
CASSVRGAPTDTQYF
TGTGCCAGCAGCGTGCGGGGGGCCCCCACAGATACGCAGTATTTT
>many|TRBV11-1|TRBJ2-7|-
CASSYTDQTSYEQYF
TGTGCCAGCAGCTATACGGACCAAACTTCCTACGAGCAGTACTTC
>-|TRBV6-5|TRBJ1-2|-
CASLGDVDYGYTF
TGTGCCAGTCTGGGGGACGTCGACTATGGCTACACCTTC
>few|TRBV3-1|TRBJ1-1|-
CASSQTGREEAFF
TGTGCCAGCAGCCAAACGGGGAGGGAGGAGGCTTTCTTT
>-|TRBV20-1|TRBJ1-1|TRBD1
CSARDNRGTEAFF
TGCAGTGCTCGGGACAACAGGGGGACTGAAGCTTTCTTT
>-|TRBV20-1|TRBJ1-1|-
CSAHSRPNTEAFF
TGCAGTGCCCACTCGAGGCCGAACACTGAAGCTTTCTTT
>many|TRBV5-6|TRBJ1-4|-
CASSLYRDGEKLFF
TGTGCCAGCAGCTTGTACAGGGATGGTGAAAAACTGTTTTTT
>many|TRBV20-1|TRBJ2-1|-
CSASGQGSYNEQFF
TGCAGTGCTAGTGGGCAGGGGTCCTACAATGAGCAGTTCTTC
>few|TRBV29-1|TRBJ1-2|-
CSVFEGDYGYTF
TGCAGCGTTTTCGAAGGGGATTATGGCTACACCTTC
>many|TRBV12-3/TRBV12-4|TRBJ2-3|TRBD2
CASSSGGAKDTQYF
TGTGCCAGCAGTTCCGGGGGGGCCAAGGATACGCAGTATTTT